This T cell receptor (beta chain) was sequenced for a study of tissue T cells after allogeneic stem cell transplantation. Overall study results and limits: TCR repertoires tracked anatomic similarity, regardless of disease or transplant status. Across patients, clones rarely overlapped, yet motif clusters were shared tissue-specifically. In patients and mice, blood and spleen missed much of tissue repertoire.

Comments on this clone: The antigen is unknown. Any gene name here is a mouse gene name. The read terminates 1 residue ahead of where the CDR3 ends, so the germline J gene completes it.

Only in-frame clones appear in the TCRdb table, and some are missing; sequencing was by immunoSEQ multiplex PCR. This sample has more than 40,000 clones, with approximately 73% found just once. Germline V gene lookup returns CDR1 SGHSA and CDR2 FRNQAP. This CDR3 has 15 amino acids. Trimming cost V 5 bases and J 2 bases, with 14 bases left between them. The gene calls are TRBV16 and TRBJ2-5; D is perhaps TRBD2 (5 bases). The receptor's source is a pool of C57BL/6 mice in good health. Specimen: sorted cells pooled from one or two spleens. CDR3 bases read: TGTGCAAGCAGCCCCCGGTGGGGAGGCCAAGACACCCAGTAC. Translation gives CASSPRWGGQDTQY. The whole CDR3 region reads CASSPRWGGQDTQYF.